Presented here are 23 T cell receptor beta chains from one specimen sequenced in a study of stem cell transplantation in POMP-related autoinflammatory disease. Overall study findings and caveats: PRAID patients trended toward lower TRB diversity and higher clonality in all analyzed T-cell subsets. In PRAID patients, the number of distinct TRB V-J gene pairings was restricted.

What these receptors recognize is not known. The repertoire was sequenced with immunoSEQ multiplex PCR; TCRdb's copy has only in-frame clones and lacks some. The table lists around 10,000 clones, roughly 86% of them singletons. Source: CD8+ T cells from PBMCs, taken before stem cell transplantation. All receptors derive from a human donor with POMP-related autoinflammation and immune dysregulation (PRAID).

This sequence joins TRBV28 and TRBJ1-1, with D uncertain. This CDR3 comprises 13 residues. Germline values: CDR1 MDHEN, CDR2 SYDVKM. The CDR3 sequence is CAASGRQNTEAFF. In DNA form, the CDR3 reads TGTGCGGCTTCAGGACGGCAGAACACTGAAGCTTTCTTT.

V and J are TRBV5-6 and TRBJ2-7; no definite D call. Germline V gene data show CDR1 as SGHDT and CDR2 as YYEEEE. Trimming pared 2 bases from V and 2 bases from J, leaving 8 bases between. This CDR3 is 13 amino acids long. CDR3 residues: CASSLAQAYEQYF. The CDR3 DNA sequence: TGTGCCAGCAGCTTAGCGCAGGCCTACGAGCAGTACTTC.

This clone has a single count. The genes are TRBV27 and TRBJ1-2; no clear D gene. Germline CDR1 MNHEY, CDR2 SMNVEV (reference sequence). The V end was cut by 4 bases, the J end by 5 bases, with 11 bases between. This CDR3 is 13 amino acids long. DNA of the CDR3: TGTGCCAGCAGTTCCCTATACCTATATGGCTACACCTTC. Translating gives CASSSLYLYGYTF.

CDR3 DNA sequence: TGTGCCAGCACGATACAGGGACTAGCGGGAGTTTCCCGGGAGCTGTTTTTT. Translation gives CASTIQGLAGVSRELFF. The chain links TRBV28 to TRBJ2-2; TRBD2 matches at 14 bases. CDR1 MDHEN and CDR2 SYDVKM come from the germline V gene. CDR3 size: 17 residues. With 7 bases clipped from V and 9 bases from J, the junction kept 13 bases outside the gene matches. Full variable domain (outside the CDR3, taken from reference TRBV28 and TRBJ2-2): DVKVTQSSRYLVKRTGEKVFLECVQDMDHENMFWYRQDPGLGLRLIYFSYDVKMKEKGDIPEGYSVSREKKERFSLILESASTNQTSMYLCASTIQGLAGVSRELFFGEGSRLTVL.

V usage is TRBV29-1 and J usage is TRBJ1-2, with 8 nucleotides matching TRBD1. The CDR3 totals 14 residues. J lost 2 bases, V lost 7 bases, and 9 bases had no gene match. Germline V gives CDR1 SQVTM, CDR2 ANQGSEA. CDR3 loop: CSAREAGGNYGYTF. The DNA of the CDR3 is TGCAGCGCCCGAGAGGCAGGGGGCAACTATGGCTACACCTTC.

This clone has more than one count but fewer than ten. This rearrangement joins TRBV13 to TRBJ1-5; D call uncertain. Germline V CDR1 and CDR2: PRHDT, FYEKMQ (reference sequence). The CDR3 has 14 amino acids. With 5 bases removed from V and 1 base from J, the gap between germline ends came to 9 bases. CDR3 coding DNA: TGTGCCAGCAGCCAAGGGCAGAGCAATCAGCCCCAGCATTTT. Its translation: CASSQGQSNQPQHF.

The V gene is TRBV27, the J gene TRBJ1-5, with no clear D. This CDR3 is 14 amino acids long. Germline loops: CDR1 MNHEY, CDR2 SMNVEV (reference sequence). With 6 bases removed from V and 1 base from J, the gap between germline ends came to 10 bases. As DNA, the CDR3 is TGTGCCAGCAGCCCCGTACAGAGCAATCAGCCCCAGCATTTT. This sequence encodes CASSPVQSNQPQHF.

V gene TRBV9 combines with J gene TRBJ2-2, with TRBD2 matching over 14 bases. V gave up 4 bases and J gave up 4 bases; unmatched junction bases: 6. Germline values: CDR1 SGDLS, CDR2 YYNGEE. The CDR3 covers 17 residues. The CDR3 DNA reads TGTGCCAGCAGCCCGGGACTAGCGGGAGTAGGCACCGGGGAGCTGTTTTTT. Amino acids: CASSPGLAGVGTGELFF.

The gene calls are TRBV6-5 and TRBJ2-2, with no clear D. Trimming shortened V by 2 bases and J by 6 bases, and 13 bases separated the two germline ends. Germline V gives CDR1 MNHEY, CDR2 SVGAGI. The length of the CDR3 is 15 residues. CDR3 amino acids: CASSYVRVVAGELFF. The CDR3, as DNA: TGTGCCAGCAGTTACGTAAGGGTCGTGGCCGGGGAGCTGTTTTTT.

The chain is built from TRBV14 and TRBJ2-2; tentative D call: TRBD1 (5 bases). Trimming removed 8 bases at V and 2 bases at J, with 12 bases between. There are 14 residues in the CDR3. Germline CDR1 and CDR2: SGHDN and FVKESK. The chain's CDR3 is CASSWQGNTGELFF. Written as DNA, the CDR3 is TGTGCCAGCTCGTGGCAGGGCAACACCGGGGAGCTGTTTTTT.

This sequence joins TRBV29-1 and TRBJ2-2; D is possibly TRBD2 (6 bases). CDR1 and CDR2 from the germline V gene are SQVTM and ANQGSEA. With 7 bases removed from V and 5 bases from J, the gap between germline ends came to 20 bases. There are 15 residues in the CDR3. For the CDR3, the DNA is TGCAGCGCTCCCCTGGGGGGAGTAGGAACCGGGGAGCTGTTTTTT. Protein product: CSAPLGGVGTGELFF.

The DNA for the CDR3 is TGTGCCAGCAACCGGGACAGGGCTCATGGCTACACCTTC. Its translation: CASNRDRAHGYTF. The chain combines TRBV7-9 with TRBJ1-2; 9 positions match TRBD1. The CDR3 totals 13 residues. Germline CDR1 is SEHNR and CDR2 is FQNEAQ (reference sequence). The V gene end was trimmed by 7 bases and the J gene end by 6 bases; junction bases not matched to a gene: 6.

This clone was picked up a small number of times. CDR3 residues: CASSMTSGDTQYF. In nucleotides, the CDR3 is TGTGCCAGTAGTATGACGTCTGGAGATACGCAGTATTTT. The chain couples TRBV19 to TRBJ2-3; D is undetermined. Trimming removed 3 bases at V and 5 bases at J, with 9 bases between. The CDR3 sequence is 13 residues long. Germline-derived CDR1 and CDR2 are LNHDA and SQIVND (reference sequence). The full variable domain, completed using reference TRBV19 and TRBJ2-3, is DGGITQSPKYLFRKEGQNVTLSCEQNLNHDAMYWYRQDPGQGLRLIYYSQIVNDFQKGDIAEGYSVSREKKESFPLTVTSAQKNPTAFYLCASSMTSGDTQYFGPGTRLTVL.

This chain joins TRBV1 and TRBJ2-1; no DNA check was done on the table's D call, TRBD2. TRBV1 is listed as a pseudogene. The CDR3 consists of 16 residues. Here the CDR3 DNA reads TGCACCCCCATCGTGGACTTCCCCTTCTCCTACAATGAGCAGTTCTTC. This sequence encodes CTPIVDFPFSYNEQFF.

In this sample, this clone turned up once. J is TRBJ2-1 and V is TRBV27; tentative D call: TRBD1 (6 bases). Trimming cost V 5 bases and J 8 bases, with 10 bases left between them. CDR1 MNHEY and CDR2 SMNVEV come from the germline V gene (reference sequence). This CDR3 contains 12 residues. This chain's CDR3 is CASSTGFHEQFF. Written as DNA, the CDR3 is TGTGCCAGCAGTACAGGGTTCCATGAGCAGTTCTTC.

The rearrangement uses TRBV7-9 and TRBJ1-2; no definite D call. V was clipped by 0 bases and J by 4 bases, with 15 bases between them. The CDR3 consists of 16 residues. Per germline, CDR1 SEHNR and CDR2 FQNEAQ (reference sequence). The CDR3 bases are TGTGCCAGCAGCTTAGCTTTCCCTTCCCGATTCTATGGCTACACCTTC. As protein: CASSLAFPSRFYGYTF.

This rearrangement joins TRBV2 to TRBJ2-7; D is unclear. The CDR3 is made up of 14 amino acids. V was clipped by 3 bases and J by 6 bases, with 15 bases between them. The germline V gene has CDR1 SNHLY and CDR2 FYNNEI. Here the CDR3 reads CASSEKPPYPEQYF. As DNA, the CDR3 is TGTGCCAGCAGTGAGAAGCCACCTTACCCCGAGCAGTACTTC.

The CDR3 region has the DNA TGTGCCAGCCCCCCAGGGCACCAGCCCCAGCATTTT. This gives the protein CASPPGHQPQHF. The chain is built from TRBV28 and TRBJ1-5, with D possibly being TRBD1 (5 bases). Looked up from germline, CDR1 is MDHEN and CDR2 is SYDVKM. The CDR3 has 12 amino acids. The V end was cut by 8 bases, the J end by 7 bases, with 12 bases between.

This clone was seen only once. The rearrangement joins TRBV19 to TRBJ2-1; D is unclear. From germline, CDR1 is LNHDA and CDR2 SQIVND (reference sequence). The length of the CDR3 is 15 residues. Trimming left V 1 base short and J 3 bases short, with 10 bases between. The CDR3 DNA follows: TGTGCCAGTAGTATAGGAGTCAGTGACTACAATGAGCAGTTCTTC. Residues: CASSIGVSDYNEQFF.

The rearrangement uses TRBV30 and TRBJ1-1, with D uncertain. Trimming pared 1 base from V and 4 bases from J, leaving 7 bases between. CDR3 length equals 12 residues. Germline values: CDR1 GTSNPN, CDR2 SVGIG (reference sequence). CDR3 amino acids: CAWSELSTEAFF. CDR3 bases: TGTGCCTGGAGTGAGCTATCCACTGAAGCTTTCTTT. Filled out from reference TRBV30 and TRBJ1-1, the complete variable domain reads SQTIHQWPATLVQPVGSPLSLECTVEGTSNPNLYWYRQAAGRGLQLLFYSVGIGQISSEVPQNLSASRPQDRQFILSSKKLLLSDSGFYLCAWSELSTEAFFGQGTRLTVV.

The gene calls are TRBV19 and TRBJ2-7; D is uncertain. Trimming removed 5 bases from V and 2 bases from J, with 16 bases in between. CDR1 is LNHDA and CDR2 is SQIVND in the germline V gene (reference sequence). The CDR3 extends over 15 amino acids. The CDR3 DNA sequence: TGTGCCAGTAGTTCCGGCCCGCGACCAACCTACGAGCAGTACTTC. As protein: CASSSGPRPTYEQYF.

The gene calls are TRBV28 and TRBJ1-5; unclear D gene. This CDR3 is built from 11 residues. CDR1 and CDR2 (germline): MDHEN, SYDVKM. Trimming removed 6 bases from V and 4 bases from J, with 4 bases in between. For the CDR3, the DNA is TGTGCCAGCAGCCCGAATCAGCCCCAGCATTTT. It codes for CASSPNQPQHF.

This chain uses TRBV13 with TRBJ1-2; a weak D match, TRBD1 (5 bases). Per the germline V gene, CDR1 is PRHDT and CDR2 is FYEKMQ (reference sequence). The CDR3 totals 15 residues. V was trimmed by 1 base and J by 8 bases, leaving 17 bases between them. This chain's CDR3 is CASSLAAGDARGYTF. The CDR3, as DNA: TGTGCCAGCAGCTTAGCGGCGGGGGATGCGAGAGGCTACACCTTC.